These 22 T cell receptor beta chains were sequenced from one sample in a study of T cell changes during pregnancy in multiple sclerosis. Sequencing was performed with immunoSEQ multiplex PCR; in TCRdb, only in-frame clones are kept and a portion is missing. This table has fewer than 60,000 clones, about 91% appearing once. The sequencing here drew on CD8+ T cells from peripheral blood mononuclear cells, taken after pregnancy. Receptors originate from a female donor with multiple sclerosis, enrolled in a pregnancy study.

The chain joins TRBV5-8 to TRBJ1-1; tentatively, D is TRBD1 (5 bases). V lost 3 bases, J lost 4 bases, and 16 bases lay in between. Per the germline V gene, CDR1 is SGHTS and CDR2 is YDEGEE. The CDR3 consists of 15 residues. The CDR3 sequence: CASSSGLGSTTEAFF. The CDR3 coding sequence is TGTGCCAGCAGCTCAGGGTTAGGATCGACCACTGAAGCTTTCTTT. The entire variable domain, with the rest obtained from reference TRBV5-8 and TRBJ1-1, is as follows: EAGVTQSPTHLIKTRGQQATLRCSPISGHTSVYWYQQALGLGLQFLLWYDEGEERNRGNFPPRFSGRQFPNYSSELNVNALELEDSALYLCASSSGLGSTTEAFFGQGTRLTVV.

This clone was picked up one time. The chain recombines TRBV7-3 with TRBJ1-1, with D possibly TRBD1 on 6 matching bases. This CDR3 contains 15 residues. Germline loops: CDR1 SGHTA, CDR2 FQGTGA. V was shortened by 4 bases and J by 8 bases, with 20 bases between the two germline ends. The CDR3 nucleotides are TGTGCCAGCAGCTCCACTTACCTCCGGACAGTAGAAGCTTTCTTT. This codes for CASSSTYLRTVEAFF.

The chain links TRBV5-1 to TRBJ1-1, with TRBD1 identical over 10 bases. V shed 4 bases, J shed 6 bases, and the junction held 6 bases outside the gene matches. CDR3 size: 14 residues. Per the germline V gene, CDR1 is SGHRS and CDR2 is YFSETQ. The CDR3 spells CASSIGTGDAEAFF. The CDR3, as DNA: TGCGCCAGCAGCATCGGGACAGGGGACGCTGAAGCTTTCTTT. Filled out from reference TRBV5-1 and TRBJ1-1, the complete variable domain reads KAGVTQTPRYLIKTRGQQVTLSCSPISGHRSVSWYQQTPGQGLQFLFEYFSETQRNKGNFPGRFSGRQFSNSRSEMNVSTLELGDSALYLCASSIGTGDAEAFFGQGTRLTVV.

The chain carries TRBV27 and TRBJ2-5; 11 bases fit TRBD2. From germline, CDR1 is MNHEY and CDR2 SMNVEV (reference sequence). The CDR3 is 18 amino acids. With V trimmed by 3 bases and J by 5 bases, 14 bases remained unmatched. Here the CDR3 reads CASSFLGLAGGLGETQYF. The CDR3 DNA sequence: TGTGCCAGCAGTTTCCTCGGGCTAGCGGGGGGCCTGGGGGAGACCCAGTACTTC.

This CDR3 is CASSFTGGDEKLFF. The CDR3 region has the DNA TGTGCCAGCAGTTTCACAGGGGGAGATGAAAAACTGTTTTTT. The chain combines TRBV27 with TRBJ1-4; 8 nucleotides agree with TRBD1. J lost 6 bases, V lost 3 bases, and 3 bases had no gene match. Germline V CDR1 and CDR2: MNHEY, SMNVEV (reference sequence). This CDR3 is 14 amino acids long.

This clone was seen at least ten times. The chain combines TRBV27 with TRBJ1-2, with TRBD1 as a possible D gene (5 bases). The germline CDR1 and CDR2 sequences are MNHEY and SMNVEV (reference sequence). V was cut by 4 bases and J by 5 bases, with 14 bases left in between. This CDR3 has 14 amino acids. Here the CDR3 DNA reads TGTGCCAGCAGTTCCCCGGTCAGGGCATATGGCTACACCTTC. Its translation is CASSSPVRAYGYTF.

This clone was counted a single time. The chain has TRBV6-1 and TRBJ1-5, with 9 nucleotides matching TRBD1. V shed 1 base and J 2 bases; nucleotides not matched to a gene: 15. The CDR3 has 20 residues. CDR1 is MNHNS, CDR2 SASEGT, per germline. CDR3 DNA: TGTGCCAGCAGTGAAGTCCCCGGGACAGGGACTAGGGTTGGCAATCAGCCCCAGCATTTT. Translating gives CASSEVPGTGTRVGNQPQHF.

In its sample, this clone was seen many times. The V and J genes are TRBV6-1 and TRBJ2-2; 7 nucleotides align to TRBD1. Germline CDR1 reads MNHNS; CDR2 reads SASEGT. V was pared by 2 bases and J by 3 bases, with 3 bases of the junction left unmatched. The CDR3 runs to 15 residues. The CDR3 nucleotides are TGTGCCAGCAGTGAATGGACAGGAGACACCGGGGAGCTGTTTTTT. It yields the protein CASSEWTGDTGELFF.

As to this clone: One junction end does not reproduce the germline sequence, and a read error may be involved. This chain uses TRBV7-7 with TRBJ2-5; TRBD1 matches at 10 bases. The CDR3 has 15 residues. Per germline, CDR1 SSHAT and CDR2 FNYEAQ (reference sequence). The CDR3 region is CASSPGTGAGETQYF. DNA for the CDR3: TGTGCTAGCAGCCCGGGGACAGGGGCGGGAGAGACCCAGTACTTC.

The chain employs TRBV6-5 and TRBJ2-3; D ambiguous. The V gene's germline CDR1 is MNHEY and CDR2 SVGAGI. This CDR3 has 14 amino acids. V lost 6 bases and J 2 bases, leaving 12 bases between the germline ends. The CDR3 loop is CASSPRLNTDTQYF. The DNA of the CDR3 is TGTGCCAGCAGCCCCCGTTTAAACACAGATACGCAGTATTTT.

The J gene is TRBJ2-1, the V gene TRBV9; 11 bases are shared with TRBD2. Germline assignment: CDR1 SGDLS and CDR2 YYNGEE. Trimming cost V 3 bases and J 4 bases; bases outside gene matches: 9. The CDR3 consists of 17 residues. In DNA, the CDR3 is TGTGCCAGCAGCGCATCCATTCTAGCGGGGGGATACAATGAGCAGTTCTTC. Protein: CASSASILAGGYNEQFF.

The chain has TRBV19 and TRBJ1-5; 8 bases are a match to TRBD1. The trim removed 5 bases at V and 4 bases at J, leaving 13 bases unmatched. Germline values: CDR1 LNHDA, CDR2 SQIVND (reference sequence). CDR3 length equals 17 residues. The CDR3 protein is CASSRTGPPNLNQPQHF. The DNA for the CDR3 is TGTGCCAGTAGTCGGACAGGGCCCCCGAACCTGAATCAGCCCCAGCATTTT.

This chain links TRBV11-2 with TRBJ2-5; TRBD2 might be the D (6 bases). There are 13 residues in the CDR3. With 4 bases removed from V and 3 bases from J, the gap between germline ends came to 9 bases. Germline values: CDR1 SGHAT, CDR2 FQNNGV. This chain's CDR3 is CASSSGLEETQYF. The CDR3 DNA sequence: TGTGCCAGCAGCTCGGGACTGGAAGAGACCCAGTACTTC.

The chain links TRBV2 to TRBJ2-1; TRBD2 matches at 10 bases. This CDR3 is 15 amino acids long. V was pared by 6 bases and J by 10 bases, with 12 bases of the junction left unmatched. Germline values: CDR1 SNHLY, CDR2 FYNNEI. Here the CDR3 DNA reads TGTGCCAGCAGATCCACTGAAGCGGGGGGGAACGAGCAGTTCTTC. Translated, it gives CASRSTEAGGNEQFF.

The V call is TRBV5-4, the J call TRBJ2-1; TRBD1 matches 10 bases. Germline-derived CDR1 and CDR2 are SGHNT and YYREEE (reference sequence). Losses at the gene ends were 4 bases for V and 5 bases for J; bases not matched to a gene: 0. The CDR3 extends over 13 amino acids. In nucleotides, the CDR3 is TGTGCCAGCAGCGGGACAGGGGACAATGAGCAGTTCTTC. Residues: CASSGTGDNEQFF.

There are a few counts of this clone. The CDR3 protein is CATSSRGGASDTQYF. The CDR3 DNA reads TGTGCCACCAGCAGCCGCGGGGGGGCATCAGATACGCAGTATTTT. The genes are TRBV15 and TRBJ2-3; 9 nucleotides line up with TRBD2. V dropped 3 bases and J dropped 4; count of bases not matched to a gene: 5. In germline, CDR1 is LNHNV, CDR2 YYDKDF (reference sequence). The CDR3 is made up of 15 amino acids.

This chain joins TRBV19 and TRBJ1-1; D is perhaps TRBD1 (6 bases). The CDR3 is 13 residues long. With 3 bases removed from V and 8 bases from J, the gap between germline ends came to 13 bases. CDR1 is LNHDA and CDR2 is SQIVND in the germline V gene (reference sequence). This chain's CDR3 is CASSMVAGAEAFF. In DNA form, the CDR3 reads TGTGCCAGTAGTATGGTTGCAGGGGCCGAAGCTTTCTTT. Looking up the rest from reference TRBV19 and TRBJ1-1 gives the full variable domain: DGGITQSPKYLFRKEGQNVTLSCEQNLNHDAMYWYRQDPGQGLRLIYYSQIVNDFQKGDIAEGYSVSREKKESFPLTVTSAQKNPTAFYLCASSMVAGAEAFFGQGTRLTVV.

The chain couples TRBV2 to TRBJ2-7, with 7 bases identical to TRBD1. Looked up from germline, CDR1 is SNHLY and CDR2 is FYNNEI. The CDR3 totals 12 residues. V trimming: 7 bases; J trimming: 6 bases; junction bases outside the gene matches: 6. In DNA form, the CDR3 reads TGTGCCAGCAATACAGGGGAACCCGAGCAGTACTTC. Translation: CASNTGEPEQYF.

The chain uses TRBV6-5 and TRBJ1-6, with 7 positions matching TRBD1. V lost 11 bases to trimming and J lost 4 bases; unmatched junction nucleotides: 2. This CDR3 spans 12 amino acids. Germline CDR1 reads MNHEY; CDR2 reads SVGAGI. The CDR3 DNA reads TGTGCCGCGGGACAGTATAATTCACCCCTCCACTTT. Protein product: CAAGQYNSPLHF.

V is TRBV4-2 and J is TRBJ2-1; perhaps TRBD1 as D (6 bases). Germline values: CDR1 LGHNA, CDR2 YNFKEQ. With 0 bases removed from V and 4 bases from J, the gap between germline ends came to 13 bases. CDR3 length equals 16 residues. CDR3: CASSQEVQGGYNEQFF. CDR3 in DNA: TGTGCCAGCAGCCAAGAGGTACAGGGCGGTTACAATGAGCAGTTCTTC.

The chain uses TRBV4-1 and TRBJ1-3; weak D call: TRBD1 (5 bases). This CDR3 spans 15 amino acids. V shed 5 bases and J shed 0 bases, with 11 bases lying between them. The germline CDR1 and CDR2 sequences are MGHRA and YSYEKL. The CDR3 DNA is TGCGCCAGCAGCGACGGGGGGAGCTCTGGAAACACCATATATTTT. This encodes CASSDGGSSGNTIYF.

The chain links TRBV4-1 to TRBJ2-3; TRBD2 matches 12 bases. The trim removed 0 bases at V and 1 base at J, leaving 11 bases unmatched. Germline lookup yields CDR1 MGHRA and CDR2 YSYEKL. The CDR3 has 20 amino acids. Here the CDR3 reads CASSQDFLAGGRRGTDTQYF. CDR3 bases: TGCGCCAGCAGCCAAGATTTCCTAGCGGGGGGGAGACGAGGCACAGATACGCAGTATTTT.